This entry lists 20 T cell receptor beta chains sequenced from one sample in a study of blood T cells in healthy people across ages. It was with a sample-barcoded 5' primer and a J-beta primer mix that a second PCR of roughly 7 to 12 cycles was run. TCRdb redid the calling of the 5' RACE reads with MiXCR, one entry per CDR3 protein. The data show more than 500,000 distinct CDR3 sequences, 25% to 30% seen once. Sequenced material: blood. All receptors come from a woman aged 70-85 years in good health.

The chain carries TRBV27 and TRBJ2-3; the match to TRBD2 covers 13 bases. The trim removed 6 bases at V and 3 bases at J, leaving 9 bases unmatched. There are 17 residues in the CDR3. CDR1 MNHEY and CDR2 SMNVEV come from the germline V gene (reference sequence). CDR3: CASRRLAGGLGTDTQYF. The CDR3 DNA sequence: TGTGCCAGCAGGCGACTAGCGGGAGGCCTTGGGACAGATACGCAGTATTTT.

A few counts support this clonotype. A junction end diverges from the germline sequence, so it may reflect a read error. V and J are TRBV6-2 or TRBV6-3 and TRBJ1-4; D remains ambiguous. Per the germline V gene, CDR1 is MNHEY and CDR2 is SVGEGT. The CDR3 totals 12 residues. CDR3 protein: CASSYREEKLSF. As DNA, the CDR3 is TGTGCCAGCAGTTACCGGGAAGAAAAACTGTCTTTT.

This chain joins TRBV10-3 and TRBJ2-6, with 10 bases aligning to TRBD1. Germline V CDR1 and CDR2: ENHRY, SYGVKD. The V segment lost 10 bases and the J segment 1 base; nucleotides outside the gene matches: 7. There are 16 residues in the CDR3. CDR3 amino acids: CASSGTGESGANVLTF. CDR3 DNA: TGTGCCAGTTCCGGGACAGGGGAATCTGGGGCCAACGTCCTGACTTTC.

This clonotype was observed a few times. The chain links TRBV12-3 or TRBV12-4 to TRBJ2-2, with D perhaps matching TRBD1 or TRBD2 (5 bases each). The CDR3 length is 14 residues. The ends were cut back, 6 bases at V and 5 bases at J, with 13 bases in the middle. The CDR3 nucleotides read TGTGCCAGCAGGGGGGTTCTGTTTACCGGGGAGCTGTTTTTT. Translated: CASRGVLFTGELFF.

The chain carries TRBV6-5 and TRBJ2-4; D is uncertain. Deletions cut 2 bases from V and 0 bases from J, with 5 bases between. This CDR3 comprises 14 residues. CDR1 is MNHEY, CDR2 SVGAGI, per germline. The CDR3 loop is CASSYDLAKNIQYF. Here the CDR3 DNA reads TGTGCCAGCAGTTACGACCTAGCCAAAAACATTCAGTACTTC.

In this sample, this clonotype turned up a few times. The gene calls are TRBV20-1 and TRBJ1-2; maybe TRBD1 (6 bases). The V gene lost 2 bases and the J gene lost 4 bases, with 11 bases spanning the gap. Germline V gives CDR1 DFQATT, CDR2 SNEGSKA (reference sequence). The length of the CDR3 is 13 residues. The CDR3 coding sequence is TGCAGTGCTAGAATTCAGGGGTTCTATGGCTACACCTTC. Protein product: CSARIQGFYGYTF.

V gene TRBV7-9 combines with J gene TRBJ2-5; D is ambiguous. CDR3 length: 13 residues. Germline lookup yields CDR1 SEHNR and CDR2 FQNEAQ (reference sequence). Trimming cost V 1 base and J 4 bases, with 7 bases left between them. The CDR3 sequence is CASSLGYRETQYF. In DNA form, the CDR3 reads TGTGCCAGCAGCTTAGGGTACCGAGAGACCCAGTACTTC.

This chain links TRBV24-1 with TRBJ1-2; D remains unclear. The CDR3 is 15 residues long. Trimming shortened V by 2 bases and J by 5 bases, and 14 bases separated the two germline ends. The germline gives CDR1 KGHDR, CDR2 SFDVKD. The CDR3 sequence is CATSDSDLGYYGYTF. CDR3 DNA sequence: TGTGCCACCAGTGATTCAGATCTGGGATATTATGGCTACACCTTC.

The chain recombines TRBV27 with TRBJ2-1; no definite D call. The CDR3 sequence is 13 residues long. Per germline, CDR1 MNHEY and CDR2 SMNVEV (reference sequence). V shed 3 bases and J shed 4 bases, with 7 bases lying between them. DNA of the CDR3: TGTGCCAGCAGTTTTTCTCCTTACAATGAGCAGTTCTTC. It encodes CASSFSPYNEQFF.

Here the CDR3 reads CSVVYTNSFQPQHF. The CDR3 bases are TGCAGCGTTGTTTACACCAATTCGTTCCAGCCCCAGCATTTT. J is TRBJ1-5 and V is TRBV29-1; D gene unclear. The CDR3 length is 14 residues. Germline V lookup: CDR1 SQVTM, CDR2 ANQGSEA. The ends were cut back, 4 bases at V and 7 bases at J, with 17 bases in the middle.

The chain has TRBV9 and TRBJ2-2, with 8 positions matching TRBD1. The germline CDR1 and CDR2 sequences are SGDLS and YYNGEE. The trim removed 4 bases at V and 4 bases at J, leaving 9 bases unmatched. There are 16 residues in the CDR3. The CDR3, as DNA: TGTGCCAGCAGCCCAATCGGGACAGGCCTCACCGGGGAGCTGTTTTTT. Its translation: CASSPIGTGLTGELFF. The entire variable domain, with the rest obtained from reference TRBV9 and TRBJ2-2, is as follows: DSGVTQTPKHLITATGQRVTLRCSPRSGDLSVYWYQQSLDQGLQFLIQYYNGEERAKGNILERFSAQQFPDLHSELNLSSLELGDSALYFCASSPIGTGLTGELFFGEGSRLTVL.

This clonotype has only a few counts. This chain uses TRBV20-1 with TRBJ2-5; 7 bases align to TRBD2. In germline, CDR1 is DFQATT, CDR2 SNEGSKA (reference sequence). CDR3 length equals 14 residues. The J segment lost 2 bases and the V segment lost 0 bases, leaving 3 bases of the junction unmatched. The CDR3 sequence: CSARDRGDQETQYF. CDR3 sequence (DNA): TGCAGTGCTAGAGATCGGGGGGATCAAGAGACCCAGTACTTC.

There are many counts of this clonotype. V usage is TRBV29-1 and J usage is TRBJ2-5, with a weak D call TRBD1 (5 bases). Germline CDR1 and CDR2: SQVTM and ANQGSEA. V was trimmed by 4 bases and J by 1 base, leaving 7 bases between them. The CDR3 spans 12 residues. The CDR3 DNA reads TGCAGCGTTGGGCAGGGCCAAGAGACCCAGTACTTC. Amino acids: CSVGQGQETQYF.

V usage is TRBV20-1 and J usage is TRBJ2-5; 9 bases match TRBD2. This CDR3 has 13 residues. CDR1 is DFQATT, CDR2 SNEGSKA, per germline (reference sequence). After removal of 3 bases from V and 8 bases from J, the junction contained 7 bases not matched to a gene. The CDR3, as DNA: TGCAGTGCTAGCCTGACTAGCGGAGCCACCCAGTACTTC. Its translation is CSASLTSGATQYF.

This clonotype was seen more than once but under ten times. One end of the junction is discordant with germline, which a read error may explain. This chain joins TRBV29-1 and TRBJ1-2, with 10 bases that match TRBD1. The CDR3 extends over 15 amino acids. Germline V gene lookup returns CDR1 SQVTM and CDR2 ANQGSEA. CDR3 amino acids: CSVEPDRGEKDGCTF. The CDR3 coding sequence is TGCAGCGTTGAACCGGACAGGGGGGAGAAGGATGGCTGCACCTTC.

The rearrangement links TRBV12-3 or TRBV12-4 to TRBJ2-5; no definite D call. The CDR3 runs 13 residues. Trimming shortened V by 5 bases and J by 5 bases, and 12 bases separated the two germline ends. The CDR3 coding sequence is TGTGCCAGCAGTCGGTTGGAAGGGGAGACCCAGTACTTC. Protein: CASSRLEGETQYF.

This clonotype was found a few times. This chain joins TRBV29-1 and TRBJ1-2; D is unclear. With 8 bases removed from V and 2 bases from J, the gap between germline ends came to 21 bases. Looked up from germline, CDR1 is SQVTM and CDR2 is ANQGSEA. The CDR3 is made up of 15 amino acids. CDR3 sequence (DNA): TGCAGCTCGATACTCCCCGCGGAGGGCAACTATGGCTACACCTTC. This gives the protein CSSILPAEGNYGYTF. Using reference TRBV29-1 and TRBJ1-2 for the parts outside the CDR3, the full variable domain is SAVISQKPSRDICQRGTSLTIQCQVDSQVTMMFWYRQQPGQSLTLIATANQGSEATYESGFVIDKFPISRPNLTFSTLTVSNMSPEDSSIYLCSSILPAEGNYGYTFGSGTRLTVV.

This clonotype was found a few times. The chain has TRBV10-2 and TRBJ1-3, with no clear D. The CDR3 is 16 amino acids. The V gene lost 3 bases and the J gene lost 2 bases, with 14 bases spanning the gap. Germline CDR1 and CDR2: WSHSY and SAAADI. CDR3 sequence: CASSDPSAGTGNTIYF. CDR3 sequence (DNA): TGCGCCAGCAGTGACCCTTCGGCGGGGACTGGAAACACCATATATTTT.

For this clonotype: It may be a read error: a sequence one base away is much more abundant. The chain recombines TRBV10-3 with TRBJ1-4, with D uncertain. The germline V gene has CDR1 ENHRY and CDR2 SYGVKD. This CDR3 has 14 amino acids. CDR3 loop: CATSAVATNEKLFF. The CDR3 DNA sequence: TGTGCCACCAGTGCGGTTGCAACTAATGAAAAACTGTTTTTT.

In its sample, this clonotype was seen a few times. This rearrangement joins TRBV2 to TRBJ2-4; D is perhaps TRBD2 (6 bases). The CDR3 runs 14 residues. Germline assignment: CDR1 SNHLY and CDR2 FYNNEI. The V gene lost 7 bases and the J gene lost 3 bases, with 13 bases spanning the gap. This CDR3 is CASNYRELKNIQYF. CDR3 coding DNA: TGTGCCAGCAATTACCGGGAGCTCAAAAACATTCAGTACTTC.